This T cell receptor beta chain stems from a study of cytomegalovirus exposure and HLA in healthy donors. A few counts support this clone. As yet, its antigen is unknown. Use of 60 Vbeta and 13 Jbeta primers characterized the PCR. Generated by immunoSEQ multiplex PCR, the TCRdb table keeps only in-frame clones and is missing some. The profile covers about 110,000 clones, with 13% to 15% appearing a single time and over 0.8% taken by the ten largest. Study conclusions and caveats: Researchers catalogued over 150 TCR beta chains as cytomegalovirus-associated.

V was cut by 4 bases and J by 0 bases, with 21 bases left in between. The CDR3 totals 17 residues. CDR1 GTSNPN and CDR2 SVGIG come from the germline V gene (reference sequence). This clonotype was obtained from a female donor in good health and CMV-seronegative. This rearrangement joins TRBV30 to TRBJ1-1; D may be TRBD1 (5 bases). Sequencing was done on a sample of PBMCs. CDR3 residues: CAWKVSSWGKMNTEAFF. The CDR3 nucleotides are TGTGCCTGGAAGGTTAGCTCGTGGGGCAAAATGAACACTGAAGCTTTCTTT.